The clone carrying this T cell receptor (beta chain) was recorded only once. The data stem from a study of blood T cell repertoires in COVID-19. Across the whole study: Sites in the United States, Italy and Spain provided acute and convalescent COVID-19 samples.

The V segment lost 3 bases and the J segment 5 bases; nucleotides outside the gene matches: 8. This CDR3 is 15 amino acids long. Germline V lookup: CDR1 LGHDT, CDR2 YNNKEL (reference sequence). Sequencing was performed with immunoSEQ multiplex PCR; in TCRdb, only in-frame clones are kept and a portion is missing. The sample yields under 150,000 clones, about 87% seen once. The chain recombines TRBV3-1 (or the pseudogene TRBV3-2) with TRBJ1-2, with 8 bases that match TRBD1. Sequencing was performed on peripheral blood. The clonotype was recovered from a human donor in a cohort sampled during active COVID-19. The CDR3 loop reads CASSQLRTGFYGYTF. As DNA, the CDR3 is TGTGCCAGCAGCCAGTTGAGGACAGGGTTTTATGGCTACACCTTC.